The 22 T cell receptor beta chains below were found in one sample sequenced in a study of neurological immune-mediated disorders. TCRdb re-derived calls from the 5' RACE reads in MiXCR, one entry per CDR3 protein. Of about 62,000 distinct CDR3 sequences listed, under 5.5% are singletons. Sequenced material: PBMCs. The receptors here all came from a woman in her forties or fifties with multiple sclerosis.

This clonotype showed up many times. The chain has TRBV7-9 and TRBJ2-3, with D possibly matching TRBD1 (6 bases). This CDR3 is 17 amino acids long. Trimming cost V 4 bases and J 2 bases, with 19 bases left between them. Germline CDR1 is SEHNR and CDR2 is FQNEAQ (reference sequence). The CDR3 DNA reads as TGTGCCAGCAGCTCTGTGACAGGCGCGTCCTTCACAGATACGCAGTATTTT. Amino acids: CASSSVTGASFTDTQYF.

The chain combines TRBV5-6 with TRBJ2-7; 7 nucleotides align to TRBD1. The CDR3 loop spans 16 amino acids. Germline V gives CDR1 SGHDT, CDR2 YYEEEE. The V segment lost 7 bases and the J segment 3 bases; nucleotides outside the gene matches: 16. The CDR3 DNA sequence: TGTGCCAGCCTATTACGATCCGGGACAGATTTCTACGAGCAGTACTTC. Its protein is CASLLRSGTDFYEQYF.

The rearrangement links TRBV4-1 to TRBJ2-3, with a possible D match to TRBD2 (6 bases). The CDR3 totals 15 residues. Germline CDR1 MGHRA, CDR2 YSYEKL. Trimming pared 4 bases from V and 2 bases from J, leaving 13 bases between. CDR3 in DNA: TGCGCCAGCAGCCCATACCGGGAGACCACAGATACGCAGTATTTT. Residues: CASSPYRETTDTQYF.

This clonotype came up a few times. The chain joins TRBV7-2 to TRBJ2-3; no definite D call. The germline CDR1 and CDR2 sequences are SGHTA and FQGNSA. The V end lost 5 bases, the J end lost 1 base, and 16 bases lay between the germline ends. The CDR3 is 16 amino acids. The CDR3 DNA follows: TGTGCCAGCAGCGCCCGAGCCGTCGCCCGCACAGATACGCAGTATTTT. Its translation is CASSARAVARTDTQYF.

This clonotype was seen repeatedly, ten times or more. This chain links TRBV7-3 with TRBJ2-1; 7 nucleotides align to TRBD2. V shed 2 bases, J shed 4 bases, and the junction held 5 bases outside the gene matches. CDR1 SGHTA and CDR2 FQGTGA come from the germline V gene. The CDR3 contains 15 residues. The CDR3 DNA follows: TGTGCCAGCAGCTTAGACCCCGGGGGGTACAATGAGCAGTTCTTC. Its protein is CASSLDPGGYNEQFF.

This clonotype was seen many times. V is TRBV4-3 and J is TRBJ1-1, with D uncertain. Germline CDR1 LGHNA, CDR2 YSLEER. The V and J ends lost 0 bases and 5 bases respectively, with 10 bases between them. The CDR3 extends over 14 amino acids. The CDR3 loop is CASSQDIGLTEAFF. CDR3 coding DNA: TGCGCCAGCAGCCAAGATATAGGGCTGACTGAAGCTTTCTTT.

In its sample, this clonotype was seen many times. This sequence joins TRBV12-3 or TRBV12-4 and TRBJ1-1; no firm D call. V shed 5 bases and J shed 1 base, with 11 bases lying between them. The CDR3 covers 14 residues. In nucleotides, the CDR3 is TGTGCCAGCAGTACCCAAGGAGGGAACACTGAAGCTTTCTTT. This codes for CASSTQGGNTEAFF.

Note on this clonotype: This could be a read error, since a much larger clone is one nucleotide away. The CDR3 DNA sequence: TGTGCCAGCAGCTGGACAGAGACCTACGAGCAGTACTTC. It codes for CASSWTETYEQYF. The J gene is TRBJ2-7, the V gene TRBV5-5; tentative D call: TRBD1 (6 bases). V lost 3 bases to trimming and J lost 2 bases, with 9 bases between them. The CDR3 spans 13 residues. Germline V CDR1 and CDR2: SGHKS, YYEKEE (reference sequence).

The table lists this clonotype with many counts. The chain uses TRBV4-3 and TRBJ2-1; possibly TRBD2 for D (6 bases). This CDR3 is built from 16 residues. CDR1 is LGHNA and CDR2 is YSLEER in the germline V gene. V lost 0 bases, J lost 3 bases, and 12 bases lay in between. The CDR3 bases are TGCGCCAGCAGCCAAGACTCGGGGGAATACTACAATGAGCAGTTCTTC. Translated: CASSQDSGEYYNEQFF.

This clonotype occurred many times. The chain carries TRBV6-6 and TRBJ2-7; possibly TRBD1 for D (6 bases). Trimming took off 6 bases at V and 6 bases at J, with 12 bases between the two ends. This CDR3 spans 12 amino acids. Germline V gives CDR1 MNHNY, CDR2 SVGAGI (reference sequence). Here the CDR3 reads CASSSGTIEQYF. Here the CDR3 DNA reads TGTGCCAGCAGCTCCGGGACAATCGAGCAGTACTTC.

This clonotype was found many times. The chain recombines TRBV6-5 with TRBJ2-2; D possibly corresponds to TRBD2 (6 bases). CDR1 MNHEY and CDR2 SVGAGI come from the germline V gene. Trimming removed 7 bases at V and 5 bases at J, with 11 bases between. This CDR3 is 13 amino acids long. The chain's CDR3 is CASTWDFTGELFF. In DNA form, the CDR3 reads TGTGCCAGCACCTGGGACTTTACCGGGGAGCTGTTTTTT.

There are many counts of this clonotype. This chain links TRBV28 with TRBJ1-1; D is undetermined. Germline loops: CDR1 MDHEN, CDR2 SYDVKM. The V end was cut by 6 bases, the J end by 7 bases, with 6 bases between. The CDR3 has 10 amino acids. CDR3 residues: CASSRHEAFF. CDR3 DNA sequence: TGTGCCAGCAGCCGCCATGAAGCTTTCTTT.

This clonotype was seen at least ten times. The chain uses TRBV29-1 and TRBJ2-5; D is unclear. The V gene lost 4 bases and the J gene lost 5 bases, with 8 bases spanning the gap. Germline V gives CDR1 SQVTM, CDR2 ANQGSEA. This CDR3 region has 11 residues. The CDR3 nucleotides read TGCAGCGTTGCCTATGGGGAGACCCAGTACTTC. This translates into CSVAYGETQYF.

This clonotype was seen many times. The chain carries TRBV10-2 and TRBJ2-7; D perhaps matches TRBD2 (5 bases). The CDR3 is 13 residues long. From germline, CDR1 is WSHSY and CDR2 SAAADI. Trimming removed 5 bases at V and 5 bases at J, with 13 bases between. The CDR3 loop reads CASSHPGFDEQYV. Written as DNA, the CDR3 is TGCGCCAGCAGTCATCCGGGATTCGACGAGCAGTACGTC.

This clonotype was recorded at least ten times. The CDR3 region is CSVPGQGIGGIEETQYF. The CDR3 nucleotides are TGCAGCGTTCCGGGACAGGGGATTGGTGGCATAGAAGAGACCCAGTACTTC. The chain combines TRBV29-1 with TRBJ2-5; TRBD1 matches 10 bases. Trimming took 5 bases from V and 3 from J; bases not matched to a gene: 15. Germline values: CDR1 SQVTM, CDR2 ANQGSEA. The CDR3 covers 17 residues.

This clonotype was found many times. This chain links TRBV27 with TRBJ1-2, with 7 bases matching TRBD1. This CDR3 spans 16 amino acids. Germline V gene data show CDR1 as MNHEY and CDR2 as SMNVEV (reference sequence). V shed 2 bases and J 2 bases; nucleotides not matched to a gene: 8. CDR3 DNA sequence: TGTGCCAGCAGTTTAGCCTACAGGGGCCGAAACTATGGCTACACCTTC. Its translation: CASSLAYRGRNYGYTF.

Ten or more counts support this clonotype. The rearrangement joins TRBV20-1 to TRBJ2-5; possibly TRBD1 for D (6 bases). The ends were cut back, 0 bases at V and 5 bases at J, with 10 bases in the middle. The germline V gene has CDR1 DFQATT and CDR2 SNEGSKA (reference sequence). The CDR3 extends over 13 amino acids. The CDR3 DNA follows: TGCAGTGCTAGAGATTTTAGGGGGGAGACCCAGTACTTC. Amino acids: CSARDFRGETQYF.

This clonotype was detected ten times or more. The V call is TRBV7-8, the J call TRBJ2-5; 8 nucleotides agree with TRBD1. Germline V lookup: CDR1 SGHVS, CDR2 FQNEAQ. V trimming: 3 bases; J trimming: 5 bases; junction bases outside the gene matches: 20. The CDR3 loop spans 19 amino acids. The CDR3 DNA is TGTGCCAGCAGCTTCGTCCCGGGACAGGCATCAGTTCAAAGGGAGACCCAGTACTTC. It codes for CASSFVPGQASVQRETQYF.

This clonotype was counted many times. The J gene is TRBJ2-5, the V gene TRBV6-2 or TRBV6-3; possible D gene TRBD2, 6 bases. Germline V lookup: CDR1 MNHEY, CDR2 SVGEGT. The CDR3 is made up of 13 amino acids. Trimming left V 5 bases short and J 4 bases short, with 11 bases between. The CDR3 loop is CASSREFGETQYF. The CDR3 nucleotides read TGTGCCAGCAGTCGGGAGTTCGGAGAGACCCAGTACTTC.

The chain has TRBV20-1 and TRBJ2-4, with 7 positions matching TRBD1. Per germline, CDR1 DFQATT and CDR2 SNEGSKA (reference sequence). The CDR3 runs to 15 residues. The V segment lost 6 bases and the J segment 2 bases; nucleotides outside the gene matches: 10. The CDR3: CSATRQGTTKNIQYF. The DNA of the CDR3 is TGCAGTGCAACCCGACAGGGTACGACCAAAAACATTCAGTACTTC.

This clonotype was detected many times. The V and J genes are TRBV28 and TRBJ2-7, with 8 bases matching TRBD1. J was trimmed by 4 bases and V by 5 bases; bases with no gene match: 7. Germline V gives CDR1 MDHEN, CDR2 SYDVKM. The CDR3 runs 14 residues. This CDR3 reads CASSPRQGRYEQYF. CDR3 DNA sequence: TGTGCCAGCAGTCCCCGACAGGGGCGATACGAGCAGTACTTC.

This clonotype was seen ten or more times. V is TRBV10-3 and J is TRBJ1-2; TRBD1 matches at 9 bases. Germline V CDR1 and CDR2: ENHRY, SYGVKD. The CDR3 length is 17 residues. V dropped 6 bases and J dropped 1; count of bases not matched to a gene: 12. CDR3 DNA sequence: TGTGCCATCAGCCCACCCCCTGACAGGGGGTTTAACTATGGCTACACCTTC. Translated: CAISPPPDRGFNYGYTF.